The rows below give T cell receptor beta chains drawn from one sample of a study of identical twins. TCRdb reprocessed the 5' RACE reads with MiXCR, giving one entry per CDR3 protein. The sample contains around 480,000 distinct CDR3 sequences, 12% to 15% of which appear only once. These same data were also listed under a study on yellow fever vaccine responses in identical twins.

Input material: CD4+ T cells sorted from blood. These receptors were obtained from a woman under 30 in good health. The CDR3 runs from the conserved cysteine through the conserved F or W. Clone size is not always given. Where it is, it says once, few, many or a class for expanded clones.

V	size	J	CDR3
TRBV2	few	TRBJ2-1	CASTLRGEDNEQFF
TRBV28	few	TRBJ1-2	CASRSGQGARGYTF
TRBV11-2	many	TRBJ2-2	CASSPLRGNTGELFF
TRBV10-1	few	TRBJ2-2	CASSVDRGTGELFF
TRBV30	.	TRBJ2-2	CACSGGLYTGELFF
TRBV29-1	.	TRBJ1-4	CSAGGEKLFF
TRBV7-9	many	TRBJ2-7	CASRLGQSSYEQYF
TRBV10-3	.	TRBJ2-2	CAISPGGPRSPGELFF
TRBV5-5	few	TRBJ2-7	CASSLDLSWDYFYEQYF
TRBV10-1	few	TRBJ2-7	CASSVKRETEQYF
TRBV6-1	.	TRBJ2-5	CATASNRAPSETQYF
TRBV5-1	many	TRBJ2-3	CASSGGTIGDTQYF
TRBV20-1	few	TRBJ2-3	CSASAGGGTDTQYF
TRBV20-1	few	TRBJ2-2	CSARDYRGHTGELFF
TRBV6-1	few	TRBJ2-6	CASSSDRSGANVLTF
TRBV20-1	few	TRBJ2-2	CSARVLAGELFF
TRBV12-3/TRBV12-4	few	TRBJ2-7	CASSLKPGGSYEQYF
TRBV10-2	.	TRBJ2-3	CASSDAGGTDTQYF
TRBV7-2	few	TRBJ2-4	CASSSSGTKKNIQYF
TRBV27	.	TRBJ2-4	CASSSNDRGLAGGLAKNIQYF
TRBV6-2/TRBV6-3	.	TRBJ2-7	CASRNGGAYEQYF
TRBV7-8	few	TRBJ2-5	CASSPGDQGETQYF
TRBV20-1	few	TRBJ2-3	CSGRQSTDTQYF
TRBV20-1	.	TRBJ2-5	CSAGQWGGQETQYF
TRBV4-3	many	TRBJ2-7	CASSQEGTLHTYEQYF